A selection of T cell receptor beta chains follows, all from one sample in a study of blood T cell repertoires in COVID-19. This table comes from immunoSEQ multiplex PCR, and its TCRdb copy is limited to in-frame clones, with some not included. The table includes just over 300,000 clones, around 90% detected once. Specimen: PBMCs or T cells enriched from blood (not recorded which). These receptors all stem from a woman younger than 30 who had recovered from COVID-19. The CDR3 runs from the conserved cysteine through the conserved F or W. The order of the fields is CDR3 length, D gene, J gene, V gene, clone size, CDR3 protein, CDR3 DNA. D genes are given only for firm matches. Clone size is shown for a subset of rows, as once, few, many or a class of expanded clone.

13 . TRBJ1-5 TRBV12-3/TRBV12-4 . CASGGSRNQPQHF TGTGCCAGCGGCGGGAGTCGCAATCAGCCCCAGCATTTT
15 TRBD1 TRBJ1-2 TRBV4-2 . CASSQPIRDSRIYTF TGTGCCAGCAGCCAACCTATTCGGGACAGTAGAATCTACACCTTC
16 TRBD2 TRBJ2-3 TRBV7-2 . CASSLVGGRVPDTQYF TGTGCCAGCAGCTTAGTCGGCGGGAGAGTCCCAGATACGCAGTATTTT
13 TRBD2 TRBJ2-7 TRBV6-4 . CASQGRGDDEQYF TGTGCCAGCCAGGGACGGGGGGACGACGAGCAGTACTTC
15 . TRBJ2-1 TRBV7-2 . CASSWDTSSYNEQFF TGTGCCAGCAGCTGGGACACCAGCTCCTACAATGAGCAGTTCTTC
13 TRBD1 TRBJ1-2 TRBV30 . CAWKPDRDYGYTF TGTGCCTGGAAACCTGACAGGGACTATGGCTACACCTTC
11 . TRBJ1-2 TRBV7-2 . CATSGGWGYTF TGTGCCACATCTGGGGGCTGGGGCTACACCTTC
16 . TRBJ1-1 TRBV19 . CASSIGWLGQGSEAFF TGTGCCAGTAGTATCGGCTGGCTGGGGCAGGGGAGTGAAGCTTTCTTT
12 . TRBJ1-2 TRBV12-3/TRBV12-4 . CASSRGSYGYTF TGTGCCAGCAGTAGGGGATCCTATGGCTACACCTTC
16 TRBD2 TRBJ2-7 TRBV28 . CASSLYGGGPVYEQYF TGTGCCAGCAGTTTATACGGGGGAGGGCCAGTCTACGAGCAGTACTTC
13 . TRBJ1-1 TRBV13 . CASSLVGGTEAFF TGTGCCAGCAGCTTAGTGGGCGGGACTGAAGCTTTCTTT
16 TRBD1 TRBJ1-1 TRBV19 . CASSIAPTGGWTEAFF TGTGCCAGTAGTATTGCCCCGACAGGGGGTTGGACTGAAGCTTTCTTT
13 . TRBJ2-1 TRBV7-2 . CASSDIIGGEQFF TGTGCCAGCAGCGATATAATCGGGGGTGAGCAGTTCTTC
17 TRBD2 TRBJ2-1 TRBV7-2 . CASSRLTGSGGAYGQFF TGTGCCAGCAGCCGCCTAACGGGGAGCGGGGGGGCGTATGGGCAGTTCTTC
15 TRBD1 TRBJ2-1 TRBV2 . CASSEWQGEANEQFF TGTGCCAGCAGTGAATGGCAGGGGGAAGCCAATGAGCAGTTCTTC
13 TRBD2 TRBJ2-7 TRBV6-5 . CACHRGSSYEQYF TGTGCCTGTCACCGCGGGAGCTCCTACGAGCAGTACTTC
13 . TRBJ1-6 TRBV2 . CAGLRVTNSPLHF TGTGCCGGGCTCAGGGTTACAAATTCACCCCTCCACTTT
15 TRBD2 TRBJ2-1 TRBV27 once CASSDTSGENNEQFF TGTGCCAGCAGTGACACTAGCGGGGAAAACAATGAGCAGTTCTTC
14 TRBD1 TRBJ1-1 TRBV5-1 . CASSFATGVTEAFF TGCGCCAGCAGCTTTGCGACAGGGGTCACTGAAGCTTTCTTT
17 TRBD1 TRBJ1-2 TRBV5-4 . CASSADPRDRGGYGYTF TGTGCCAGCAGCGCCGACCCTAGGGACAGGGGGGGCTATGGCTACACCTTC
14 . TRBJ1-2 TRBV5-1 . CASSLGAGMYGYTF TGCGCCAGCAGCTTGGGAGCAGGGATGTATGGCTACACCTTC
15 . TRBJ1-4 TRBV7-9 . CASSRTGFANEKLFF TGTGCCAGCAGCAGAACAGGGTTCGCTAATGAAAAACTGTTTTTT
16 . TRBJ1-4 TRBV5-4 . CASSPSGGGGSEKLFF TGTGCCAGCAGCCCGAGTGGGGGAGGGGGAAGTGAAAAACTGTTTTTT
15 . TRBJ1-5 TRBV2 . CASRGSIGANQPQHF TGTGCCAGCAGGGGGTCCATAGGGGCCAATCAGCCCCAGCATTTT
14 . TRBJ1-5 TRBV6-1 . CASSEGHKNQPQHF TGTGCCAGCAGTGAGGGGCACAAAAATCAGCCCCAGCATTTT
15 TRBD1 TRBJ2-2 TRBV5-1 . CASSLSTGGPGELFF TGCGCCAGCAGCTTAAGCACAGGGGGACCCGGGGAGCTGTTTTTT
16 . TRBJ2-5 TRBV6-5 . CASSYTGAGEAETQYF TGTGCCAGCAGTTACACAGGGGCAGGGGAGGCAGAGACCCAGTACTTC